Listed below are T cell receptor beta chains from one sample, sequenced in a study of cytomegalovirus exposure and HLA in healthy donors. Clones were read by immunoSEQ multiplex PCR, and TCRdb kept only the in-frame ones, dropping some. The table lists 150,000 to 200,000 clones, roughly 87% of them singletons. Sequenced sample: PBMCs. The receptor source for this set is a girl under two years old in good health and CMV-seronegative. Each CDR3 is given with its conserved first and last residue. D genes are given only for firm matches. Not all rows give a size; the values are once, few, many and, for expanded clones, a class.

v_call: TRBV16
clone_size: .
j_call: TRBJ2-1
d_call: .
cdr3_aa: CASSQSTPSYNEQFF
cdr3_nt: TGTGCCAGCAGCCAATCGACTCCTTCCTACAATGAGCAGTTCTTC

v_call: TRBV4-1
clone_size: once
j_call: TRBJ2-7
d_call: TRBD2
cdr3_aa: CASSQEWPSGFAVYEQYF
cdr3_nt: TGCGCCAGCAGCCAAGAATGGCCTAGCGGTTTTGCCGTCTACGAGCAGTACTTC

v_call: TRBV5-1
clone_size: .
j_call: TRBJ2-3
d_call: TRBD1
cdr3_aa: CASSLVGGPDTQYF
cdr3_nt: TGCGCCAGCAGCTTGGTAGGGGGCCCAGATACGCAGTATTTT

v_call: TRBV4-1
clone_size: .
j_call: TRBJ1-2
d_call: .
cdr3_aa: CASSQGYQWGTYGYTF
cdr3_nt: TGCGCCAGCAGCCAAGGTTACCAATGGGGGACATATGGCTACACCTTC

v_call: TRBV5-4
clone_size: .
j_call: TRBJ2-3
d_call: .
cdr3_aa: CASSLLGRSTDTQYF
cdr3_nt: TGTGCCAGCAGCTTGCTGGGGCGAAGCACAGATACGCAGTATTTT

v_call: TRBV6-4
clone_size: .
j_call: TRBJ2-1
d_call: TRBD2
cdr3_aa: CATEHPGLKNNEQFF
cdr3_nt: TGTGCCACCGAACATCCGGGACTAAAAAACAATGAGCAGTTCTTC

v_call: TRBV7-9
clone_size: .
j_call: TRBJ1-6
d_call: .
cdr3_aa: CSSSALGQGGPNSPLHF
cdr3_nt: TGTTCCAGCAGCGCCTTAGGGCAGGGTGGTCCCAATTCACCCCTCCACTTT

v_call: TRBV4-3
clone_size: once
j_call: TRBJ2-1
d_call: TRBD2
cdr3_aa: CASSRTSSYNEQFF
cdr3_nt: TGCGCCAGCAGCCGGACTAGTTCCTACAATGAGCAGTTCTTC

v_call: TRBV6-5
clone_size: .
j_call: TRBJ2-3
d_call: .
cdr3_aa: CASSYRGGSTDTQYF
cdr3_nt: TGTGCCAGCAGTTATAGAGGCGGGAGCACAGATACGCAGTATTTT

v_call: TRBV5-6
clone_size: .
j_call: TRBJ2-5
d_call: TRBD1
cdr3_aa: CASSFDRVAKETQYF
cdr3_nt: TGTGCCAGCAGCTTCGACAGGGTAGCAAAAGAGACCCAGTACTTC

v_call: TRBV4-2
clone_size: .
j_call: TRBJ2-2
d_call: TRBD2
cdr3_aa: CASSQGLAGGTNTGELFF
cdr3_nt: TGTGCCAGCAGCCAAGGACTAGCGGGGGGGACGAACACCGGGGAGCTGTTTTTT

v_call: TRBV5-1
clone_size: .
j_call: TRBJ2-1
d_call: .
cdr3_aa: CASSLRYARDEQFF
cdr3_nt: TGCGCCAGCAGCTTGCGGTATGCCCGGGATGAGCAGTTCTTC

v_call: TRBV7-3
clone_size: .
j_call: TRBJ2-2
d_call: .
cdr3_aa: CASSFTNTGELFF
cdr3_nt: TGTGCCAGCAGCTTTACAAACACCGGGGAGCTGTTTTTT

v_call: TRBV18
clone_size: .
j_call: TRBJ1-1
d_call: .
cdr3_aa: CASSPQTGEAFF
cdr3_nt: TGTGCCAGCTCACCACAAACGGGAGAAGCTTTCTTT

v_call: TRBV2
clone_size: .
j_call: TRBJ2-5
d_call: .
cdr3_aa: CASSMRETQYF
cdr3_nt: TGTGCCAGCAGCATGAGAGAGACCCAGTACTTC

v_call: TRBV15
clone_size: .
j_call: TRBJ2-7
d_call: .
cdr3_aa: CATSRDLDSYEQYF
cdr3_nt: TGTGCCACCAGCAGAGATTTAGACAGCTACGAGCAGTACTTC

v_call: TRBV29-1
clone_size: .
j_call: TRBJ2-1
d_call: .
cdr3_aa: CSVEFSGPYNEQFF
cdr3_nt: TGCAGCGTTGAATTCAGCGGGCCCTACAATGAGCAGTTCTTC

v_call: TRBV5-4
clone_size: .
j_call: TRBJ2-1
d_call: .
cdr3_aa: CASSSTYNEQFF
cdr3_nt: TGTGCCAGCAGCTCCACTTACAATGAGCAGTTCTTC

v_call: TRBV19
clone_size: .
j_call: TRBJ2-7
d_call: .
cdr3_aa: CASSQGMSRALREQYF
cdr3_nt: TGTGCCAGTAGTCAGGGGATGTCCAGGGCGCTGAGGGAGCAGTACTTC

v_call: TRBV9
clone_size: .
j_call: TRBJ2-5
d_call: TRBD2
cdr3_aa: CASSLGTSGTQETQYF
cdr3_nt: TGTGCCAGCAGCCTAGGGACTAGCGGGACTCAAGAGACCCAGTACTTC

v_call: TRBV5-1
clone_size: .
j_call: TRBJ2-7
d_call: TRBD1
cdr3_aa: CASSFWDRVGYEQYF
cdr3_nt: TGCGCCAGCAGCTTTTGGGACAGAGTAGGCTACGAGCAGTACTTC

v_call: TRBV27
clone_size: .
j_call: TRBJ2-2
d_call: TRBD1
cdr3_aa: CASRPTGGNGELFF
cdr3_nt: TGTGCCAGCAGACCTACAGGGGGCAACGGGGAGCTGTTTTTT

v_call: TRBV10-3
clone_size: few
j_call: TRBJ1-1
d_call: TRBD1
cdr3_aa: CAIRVGTGNTEAFF
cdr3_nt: TGTGCCATCAGGGTAGGGACAGGGAACACTGAAGCTTTCTTT

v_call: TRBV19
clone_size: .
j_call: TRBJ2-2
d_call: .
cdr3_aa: CASRYAGTTGELFF
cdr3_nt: TGTGCCAGTAGGTACGCGGGAACCACCGGGGAGCTGTTTTTT